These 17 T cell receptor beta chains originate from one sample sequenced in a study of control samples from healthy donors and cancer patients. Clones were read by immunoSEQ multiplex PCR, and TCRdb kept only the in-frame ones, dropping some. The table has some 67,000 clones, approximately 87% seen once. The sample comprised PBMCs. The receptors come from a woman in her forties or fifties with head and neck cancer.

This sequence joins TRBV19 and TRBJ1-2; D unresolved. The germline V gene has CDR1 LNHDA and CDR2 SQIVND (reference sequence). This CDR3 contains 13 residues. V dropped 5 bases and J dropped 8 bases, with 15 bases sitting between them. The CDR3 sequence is CASSPQPLLGYTF. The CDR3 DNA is TGTGCCAGTAGTCCGCAGCCTTTACTGGGCTACACCTTC.

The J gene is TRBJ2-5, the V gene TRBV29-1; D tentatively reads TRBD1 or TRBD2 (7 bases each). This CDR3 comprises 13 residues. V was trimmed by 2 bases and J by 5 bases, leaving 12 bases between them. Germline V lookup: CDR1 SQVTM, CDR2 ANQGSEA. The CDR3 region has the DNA TGCAGCGTTGAACAGGGGGGGGCGGAGACCCAGTACTTC. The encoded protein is CSVEQGGAETQYF.

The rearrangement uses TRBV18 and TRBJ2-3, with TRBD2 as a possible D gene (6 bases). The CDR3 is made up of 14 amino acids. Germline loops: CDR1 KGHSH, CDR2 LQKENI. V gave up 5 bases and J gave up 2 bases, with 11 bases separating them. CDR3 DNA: TGTGCCAGCTCAAGGGACTTACTCACAGATACGCAGTATTTT. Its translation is CASSRDLLTDTQYF.

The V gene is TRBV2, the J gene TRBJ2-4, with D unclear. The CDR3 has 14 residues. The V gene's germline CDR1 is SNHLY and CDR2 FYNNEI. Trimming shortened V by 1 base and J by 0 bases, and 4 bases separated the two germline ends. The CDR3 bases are TGTGCCAGCAGTGAAGGAGGAGCCAAAAACATTCAGTACTTC. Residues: CASSEGGAKNIQYF.

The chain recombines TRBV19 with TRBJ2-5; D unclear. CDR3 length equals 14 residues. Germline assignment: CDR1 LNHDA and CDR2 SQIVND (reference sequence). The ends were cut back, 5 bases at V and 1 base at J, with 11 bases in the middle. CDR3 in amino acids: CASSLMAGQETQYF. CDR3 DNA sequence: TGTGCCAGTAGTCTAATGGCAGGCCAAGAGACCCAGTACTTC.

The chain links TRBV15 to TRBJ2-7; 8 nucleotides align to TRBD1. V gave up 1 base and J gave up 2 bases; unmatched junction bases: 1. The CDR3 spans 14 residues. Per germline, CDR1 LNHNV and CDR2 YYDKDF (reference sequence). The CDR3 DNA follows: TGTGCCACCAGCAGAGGACAGGGGCCCTACGAGCAGTACTTC. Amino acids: CATSRGQGPYEQYF.

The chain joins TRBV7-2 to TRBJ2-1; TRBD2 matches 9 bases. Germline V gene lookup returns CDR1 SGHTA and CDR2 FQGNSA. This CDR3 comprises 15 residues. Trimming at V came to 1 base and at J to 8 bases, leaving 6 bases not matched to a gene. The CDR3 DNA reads TGTGCCAGCAGCTTAGGGTCTAGCGGGGTGGATGAGCAGTTCTTC. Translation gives CASSLGSSGVDEQFF.

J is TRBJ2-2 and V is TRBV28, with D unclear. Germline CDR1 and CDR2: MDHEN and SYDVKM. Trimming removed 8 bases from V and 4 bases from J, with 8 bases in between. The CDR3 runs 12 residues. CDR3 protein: CASRYFTGELFF. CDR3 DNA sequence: TGTGCCAGCCGGTACTTCACCGGGGAGCTGTTTTTT.

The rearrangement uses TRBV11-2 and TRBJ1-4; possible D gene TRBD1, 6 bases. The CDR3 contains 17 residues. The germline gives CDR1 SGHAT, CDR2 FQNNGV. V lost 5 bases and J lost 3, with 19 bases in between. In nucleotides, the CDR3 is TGTGCCAGCAGCCCTTTTACTTTACAGGGCTCTAATGAAAAACTGTTTTTT. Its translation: CASSPFTLQGSNEKLFF.

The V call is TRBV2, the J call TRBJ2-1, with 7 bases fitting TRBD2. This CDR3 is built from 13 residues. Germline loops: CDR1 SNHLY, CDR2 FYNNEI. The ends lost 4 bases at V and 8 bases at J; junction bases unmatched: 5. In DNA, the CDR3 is TGTGCCAGCAGTGTGATCGGGGGGTATGAGCAGTTCTTC. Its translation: CASSVIGGYEQFF.

The CDR3 protein is CASRALTGGREEQYF. CDR3 nucleotides: TGTGCCAGCAGGGCACTAACAGGGGGCCGTGAGGAGCAGTACTTC. The gene calls are TRBV27 and TRBJ2-7, with TRBD1 matching over 9 bases. This CDR3 is 15 amino acids long. CDR1 is MNHEY, CDR2 SMNVEV, per germline (reference sequence). The V gene end was trimmed by 6 bases and the J gene end by 7 bases; junction bases not matched to a gene: 13.

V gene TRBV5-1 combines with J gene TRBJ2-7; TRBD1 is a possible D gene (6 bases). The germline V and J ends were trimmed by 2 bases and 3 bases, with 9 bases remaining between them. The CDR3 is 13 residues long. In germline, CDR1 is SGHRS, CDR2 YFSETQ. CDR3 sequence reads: CASSFGQYYEQYF. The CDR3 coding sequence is TGCGCCAGCAGCTTTGGACAGTACTACGAGCAGTACTTC.

CDR3 sequence reads: CASSPGTSGSSYNEQFF. The CDR3 nucleotides are TGTGCCAGCAGCCCTGGGACTAGCGGGAGCTCCTACAATGAGCAGTTCTTC. The chain carries TRBV7-7 and TRBJ2-1, with TRBD2 matching over 14 bases. The V segment lost 5 bases and the J segment 0 bases; nucleotides outside the gene matches: 3. Germline lookup yields CDR1 SSHAT and CDR2 FNYEAQ (reference sequence). CDR3 size: 17 residues.

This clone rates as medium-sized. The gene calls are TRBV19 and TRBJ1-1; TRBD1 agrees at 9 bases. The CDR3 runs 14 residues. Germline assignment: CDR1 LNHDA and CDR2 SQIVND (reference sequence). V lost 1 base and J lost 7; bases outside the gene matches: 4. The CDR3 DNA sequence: TGTGCCAGTAGTATAGGGGACAGGGATCATGAAGCTTTCTTT. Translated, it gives CASSIGDRDHEAFF.

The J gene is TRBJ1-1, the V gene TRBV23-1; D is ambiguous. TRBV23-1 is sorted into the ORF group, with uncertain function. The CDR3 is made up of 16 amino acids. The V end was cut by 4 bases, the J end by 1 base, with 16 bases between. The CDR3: CASSPGRGRKNTEAFF. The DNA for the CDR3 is TGCGCCAGCAGTCCTGGCCGCGGGCGAAAGAACACTGAAGCTTTCTTT.

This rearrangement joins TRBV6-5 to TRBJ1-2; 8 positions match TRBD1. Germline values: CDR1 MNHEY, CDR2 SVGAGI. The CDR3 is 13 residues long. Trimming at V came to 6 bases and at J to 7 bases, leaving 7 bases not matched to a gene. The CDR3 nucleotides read TGTGCCAGCAGGGTACAGGGGGAGGGTGGCTACACCTTC. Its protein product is CASRVQGEGGYTF.

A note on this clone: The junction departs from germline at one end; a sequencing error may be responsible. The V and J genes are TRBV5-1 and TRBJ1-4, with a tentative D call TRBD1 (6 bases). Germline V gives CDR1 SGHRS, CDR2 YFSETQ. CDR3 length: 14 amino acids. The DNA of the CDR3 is TGCGCCAGCCAGCCGGGGACAACGAATGAAAAACTGTTTTTT. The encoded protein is CASQPGTTNEKLFF.